The 7 T cell receptor beta chains in this list originate from one sample, sequenced in a study of blood T cell repertoires in COVID-19. The method was immunoSEQ multiplex PCR; TCRdb's version includes in-frame clones alone and lacks a portion of them. Of roughly 150,000 clones in the sample, around four fifths were seen once. Sample: PBMCs or T cells enriched from blood (not recorded which). Receptors originate from a middle-aged man who had recovered from COVID-19.

This clone occurred once. The chain has TRBV11-3 and TRBJ2-2; the match to TRBD1 covers 10 bases. V lost 5 bases, J lost 4 bases, and 13 bases stayed unmatched. Germline V CDR1 and CDR2: SGHNT, YENEEA. The CDR3 spans 18 residues. The CDR3 DNA is TGTGCCAGCAGCCCAACCGGGACAGGGGCGGTTGGCACCGGGGAGCTGTTTTTT. This translates into CASSPTGTGAVGTGELFF.

The rearrangement links TRBV30 to TRBJ1-5; D is ambiguous. This CDR3 is 15 amino acids long. Deletions cut 2 bases from V and 0 bases from J, with 11 bases between. Germline V gene sequence: CDR1 GTSNPN, CDR2 SVGIG (reference sequence). The CDR3 is CAWSLGTYSNQPQHF. The CDR3 nucleotides read TGTGCCTGGAGTCTGGGCACCTATAGCAATCAGCCCCAGCATTTT.

This rearrangement joins TRBV7-9 to TRBJ2-3; tentatively, D is TRBD1 (5 bases). V was shortened by 5 bases and J by 14 bases, with 14 bases between the two germline ends. Germline assignment: CDR1 SEHNR and CDR2 FQNEAQ (reference sequence). This CDR3 spans 11 amino acids. DNA for the CDR3: TGTGCCAGCAGCAACGGGTGGCAGGGGTATTTT. Its protein is CASSNGWQGYF. The complete variable domain, with remaining parts taken from reference TRBV7-9 and TRBJ2-3, reads DTGVSQNPRHKITKRGQNVTFRCDPISEHNRLYWYRQTLGQGPEFLTYFQNEAQLEKSRLLSDRFSAERPKGSFSTLEIQRTEQGDSAMYLCASSNGWQGYFGPGTRLTVL.

This clone was seen more than once but under ten times. The rearrangement links TRBV28 to TRBJ1-6, with D maybe TRBD1 (5 bases). Trimming removed 3 bases from V and 0 bases from J, with 6 bases in between. This CDR3 region has 15 residues. CDR1 is MDHEN and CDR2 is SYDVKM in the germline V gene. CDR3 protein: CASSFDSSYNSPLHF. CDR3 coding DNA: TGTGCCAGCAGTTTTGACAGCTCCTATAATTCACCCCTCCACTTT.

The chain combines TRBV7-9 with TRBJ1-1; perhaps TRBD1 as D (5 bases). Germline lookup yields CDR1 SEHNR and CDR2 FQNEAQ (reference sequence). Trimming pared 1 base from V and 4 bases from J, leaving 10 bases between. CDR3 length: 14 amino acids. CDR3 bases: TGTGCCAGCAGCTTAGTTGGGGGGTTCACTGAAGCTTTCTTT. Its translation is CASSLVGGFTEAFF.

The rearrangement links TRBV7-2 to TRBJ2-5; D may be TRBD1 (5 bases). Trimming removed 4 bases from V and 5 bases from J, with 11 bases in between. This CDR3 region has 13 residues. CDR1 is SGHTA, CDR2 FQGNSA, per germline. The CDR3 nucleotides read TGTGCCAGCAGCTACCGAAGGGGCGAGACCCAGTACTTC. Translated, it gives CASSYRRGETQYF.

This clone was counted between two and nine times. The chain has TRBV6-2 or TRBV6-3 and TRBJ2-5; 7 positions agree with TRBD2. Germline V gene sequence: CDR1 MNHEY, CDR2 SVGEGT. Trimming at V came to 0 bases and at J to 2 bases, leaving 0 bases not matched to a gene. The CDR3 contains 14 residues. CDR3 bases: TGTGCCAGCAGTTACTCGGGGGGGCAAGAGACCCAGTACTTC. This translates into CASSYSGGQETQYF.